The 9 T cell receptor beta chains below all came from one sample that was sequenced in a study of T cell responses to AZD1222 COVID-19 vaccine. Clones were read by immunoSEQ multiplex PCR, and TCRdb kept only the in-frame ones, dropping some. Among roughly 150,000 clones listed, 80% to 90% were seen once. The starting material was peripheral blood, obtained on day 0 of AZD1222 vaccination. The receptors derive from an adult in good health.

This clone was observed a single time. This chain uses TRBV18 with TRBJ1-5; D perhaps matches TRBD1 (6 bases). The CDR3 totals 17 residues. The germline V gene has CDR1 KGHSH and CDR2 LQKENI. V was shortened by 3 bases and J by 4 bases, with 19 bases between the two germline ends. The CDR3 region is CASSPDQGGGLNQPQHF. DNA for the CDR3: TGTGCCAGCTCACCTGACCAGGGAGGGGGTCTGAATCAGCCCCAGCATTTT.

Comment on this clone: Given the absence of the conserved phenylalanine or tryptophan at the CDR3 end, a read error is likely. The DNA is left out, because the CDR3 cannot be placed on it with certainty; the CDR3 is given as TCRdb lists it. The chain links TRBV6-4 to TRBJ2-7; TRBD2 reflects the table's D call only, with no check against the DNA. In germline, CDR1 is MRHNA, CDR2 SNTAGT. The CDR3 sequence runs 16 residues, both termini included. The CDR3 spells CASSDSTAGQGTSGRL.

The V gene is TRBV5-6, the J gene TRBJ2-2; 7 bases are a match to TRBD2. The junction had 4 bases not matched to a gene; V was cut back by 4 bases and J by 1 base. The germline gives CDR1 SGHDT, CDR2 YYEEEE. This CDR3 is built from 15 residues. The chain's CDR3 is CASSTGTKNTGELFF. Here the CDR3 DNA reads TGTGCCAGCAGCACCGGGACTAAGAACACCGGGGAGCTGTTTTTT.

V gene TRBV11-3 combines with J gene TRBJ2-1; 10 bases map to TRBD1. This CDR3 comprises 15 residues. Germline V gene data show CDR1 as SGHNT and CDR2 as YENEEA. The J segment lost 6 bases and the V segment lost 2 bases, leaving 4 bases of the junction unmatched. The CDR3, as DNA: TGTGCCAGCAGCTTACGACAGGGGGCTGGCAATGAGCAGTTCTTC. Translation gives CASSLRQGAGNEQFF.

The chain has TRBV28 and TRBJ2-2; TRBD2 matches at 12 bases. Unmatched junction bases numbered 16, after V lost 5 bases and J lost 3 bases. The V gene's germline CDR1 is MDHEN and CDR2 SYDVKM. This CDR3 comprises 20 residues. The CDR3 protein is CASSDLGLAGGHKYTGELFF. The CDR3 region has the DNA TGTGCCAGCAGTGACCTTGGGCTAGCGGGGGGGCATAAATACACCGGGGAGCTGTTTTTT. Drawing the rest from reference TRBV28 and TRBJ2-2, the complete variable domain is DVKVTQSSRYLVKRTGEKVFLECVQDMDHENMFWYRQDPGLGLRLIYFSYDVKMKEKGDIPEGYSVSREKKERFSLILESASTNQTSMYLCASSDLGLAGGHKYTGELFFGEGSRLTVL.

The chain has TRBV6-5 and TRBJ2-1; perhaps TRBD2 as D (6 bases). Germline CDR1 is MNHEY and CDR2 is SVGAGI. Deletions cut 5 bases from V and 6 bases from J, with 17 bases between. The CDR3 has 15 residues. DNA for the CDR3: TGTGCCAGCAGTACCGGGACTTTTTCAGGCAATGAGCAGTTCTTC. Protein product: CASSTGTFSGNEQFF.

The chain is built from TRBV10-3 and TRBJ2-1, with 7 bases fitting TRBD2. Germline trimming cut 4 bases from V and 4 bases from J; bases unmatched to any gene: 13. The CDR3 covers 17 residues. CDR1 and CDR2 (germline): ENHRY, SYGVKD. CDR3 in amino acids: CAISGGGASGLYNEQFF. CDR3 coding DNA: TGTGCCATCAGTGGGGGTGGGGCTAGCGGATTATACAATGAGCAGTTCTTC.

The chain is built from TRBV5-1 and TRBJ1-1; 11 nucleotides line up with TRBD1. The CDR3 totals 16 residues. V gave up 0 bases and J gave up 1 base; unmatched junction bases: 2. CDR1 is SGHRS, CDR2 YFSETQ, per germline. Here the CDR3 reads CASSLAGTGGNTEAFF. CDR3 coding DNA: TGCGCCAGCAGCTTGGCCGGGACAGGGGGGAACACTGAAGCTTTCTTT. The variable domain in full, with the rest retrieved from reference TRBV5-1 and TRBJ1-1, is KAGVTQTPRYLIKTRGQQVTLSCSPISGHRSVSWYQQTPGQGLQFLFEYFSETQRNKGNFPGRFSGRQFSNSRSEMNVSTLELGDSALYLCASSLAGTGGNTEAFFGQGTRLTVV.

The chain carries TRBV28 and TRBJ1-1, with a weak D call TRBD1 (6 bases). The V gene lost 2 bases and the J gene lost 11 bases, with 15 bases spanning the gap. This CDR3 is built from 13 residues. CDR1 MDHEN and CDR2 SYDVKM come from the germline V gene. DNA for the CDR3: TGTGCCAGCAGTTTAACAGGGTTTAGTGAGGCTTTCTTT. Residues: CASSLTGFSEAFF. The full variable domain, completed using reference TRBV28 and TRBJ1-1, is DVKVTQSSRYLVKRTGEKVFLECVQDMDHENMFWYRQDPGLGLRLIYFSYDVKMKEKGDIPEGYSVSREKKERFSLILESASTNQTSMYLCASSLTGFSEAFFGQGTRLTVV.